This is a list of T cell receptor beta chains from one sample in a study of blood T cell repertoires in COVID-19. Assay: immunoSEQ multiplex PCR; the TCRdb copy retains only in-frame clones and omits some. The sample includes under 200,000 clones, approximately 90% seen only once; the top ten take around 25%. Specimen: peripheral blood. Source of these receptors: a man aged 55 to 70 with acute or convalescent COVID-19. Each CDR3 is given without its conserved first and last residue.

v_gene	j_gene	CDR3aa
TRBV25-1	TRBJ1-4	ASSAGETTNEKLF
TRBV24-1	TRBJ1-2	ATSAEDRGDGYT
TRBV30	TRBJ1-1	AWSGHRDRGRFTEAF
TRBV10-3	TRBJ1-1	AISAGTGTEAF
TRBV5-3	TRBJ2-3	ARRPRDRESDTQY
TRBV9	TRBJ2-7	ASSGGLAGASYEQY
TRBV2	TRBJ2-3	ASRGDREKGTDTQY
TRBV9	TRBJ2-2	ASSVGQINTGELF
TRBV15	TRBJ1-2	ATSQLGQIPYGYT
TRBV11-3	TRBJ2-5	ASSLVAKTQY
TRBV9	TRBJ2-1	ASSVTDRGPYNEQF
TRBV6-4	TRBJ2-3	ASALGGGPSDTQY
TRBV19	TRBJ2-7	ASSRDSTYEQY
TRBV18	TRBJ1-1	ASSPLEGRDTEAF
TRBV12-3/TRBV12-4	TRBJ1-2	ASSRQGLYGYT
TRBV5-5	TRBJ1-5	ASSLASGQTKAQH
TRBV30	TRBJ1-2	AWSGHRGYGYT
TRBV2	TRBJ2-7	ASERENGYEQY
TRBV25-1	TRBJ2-7	ASSREASGRNNEQY
TRBV29-1	TRBJ2-2	SAAGGAGLTGELF
TRBV6-5	TRBJ1-1	ASRGHQNTEAF
TRBV27	TRBJ2-1	ASTAPNYNEQF
TRBV3-1/TRBV3-2	TRBJ1-6	ASSQPSGGSPLH
TRBV7-6	TRBJ1-3	ASSLEQGFGNTIY
TRBV19	TRBJ1-5	ASSILTGENQPQH
TRBV5-6	TRBJ1-2	ASSLATGVWYGYT
TRBV9	TRBJ1-2	ASSVDGQRANYGYT
TRBV5-4	TRBJ2-2	ASRIGQRNTGELF
TRBV10-3	TRBJ1-1	AMTGTGGAGTEAF
TRBV7-9	TRBJ1-4	ASSPRSNEKLF
TRBV19	TRBJ1-2	ASSAPDRVFNYGYT
TRBV9	TRBJ2-7	ASSPRTGYEQY
TRBV3-1/TRBV3-2	TRBJ2-3	ASAEGRLSDTQY